This T cell receptor beta chain was identified in a study of T cells in Graves' hyperthyroidism and ophthalmopathy. In this sample, this clonotype turned up many times. Template material for amplifying TCR beta CDR3 regions consisted of RNA transcripts. During a first-round RT-PCR of the TCR CDR3, the HTBI primer set was used. MiXCR, applied by TCRdb to the multiplex PCR reads, yields one record per CDR3 protein. This table holds approximately 420,000 distinct CDR3 sequences, around 13% found once. The ends were cut back, 0 bases at V and 9 bases at J, with 7 bases in the middle. Germline V lookup: CDR1 GTSNPN, CDR2 SVGIG (reference sequence). The CDR3 is 11 residues long.

The J gene is TRBJ2-3, the V gene TRBV30; no firm D call. The sequence derives from a woman aged 18 to 35 with Graves' hyperthyroidism. Specimen: blood. The CDR3 loop is CAWSVDVTQYF. DNA of the CDR3: TGTGCCTGGAGTGTAGATGTAACGCAGTATTTT. Combining the CDR3 with reference TRBV30 and TRBJ2-3 gives the whole variable domain SQTIHQWPATLVQPVGSPLSLECTVEGTSNPNLYWYRQAAGRGLQLLFYSVGIGQISSEVPQNLSASRPQDRQFILSSKKLLLSDSGFYLCAWSVDVTQYFGPGTRLTVL.